This T cell receptor beta chain was sequenced during a study of shared clonotypes between healthy human individuals. Method: immunoSEQ multiplex PCR; TCRdb's copy keeps in-frame clones and lacks some. The sample holds around 500,000 clones, roughly three quarters seen once. The sample comprised PBMCs. This receptor was identified in a woman in her 40s in good health. Some clones in this sample may be carry-over from other donors' samples.

The chain's CDR3 is CASRRQALNTEAFF. CDR3 nucleotides: TGTGCCAGCAGGAGACAGGCCCTGAACACTGAAGCTTTCTTT. The chain has TRBV6-5 and TRBJ1-1, with D perhaps TRBD1 (6 bases). Trimming cost V 6 bases and J 0 bases, with 11 bases left between them. Germline V gene lookup returns CDR1 MNHEY and CDR2 SVGAGI. There are 14 residues in the CDR3.